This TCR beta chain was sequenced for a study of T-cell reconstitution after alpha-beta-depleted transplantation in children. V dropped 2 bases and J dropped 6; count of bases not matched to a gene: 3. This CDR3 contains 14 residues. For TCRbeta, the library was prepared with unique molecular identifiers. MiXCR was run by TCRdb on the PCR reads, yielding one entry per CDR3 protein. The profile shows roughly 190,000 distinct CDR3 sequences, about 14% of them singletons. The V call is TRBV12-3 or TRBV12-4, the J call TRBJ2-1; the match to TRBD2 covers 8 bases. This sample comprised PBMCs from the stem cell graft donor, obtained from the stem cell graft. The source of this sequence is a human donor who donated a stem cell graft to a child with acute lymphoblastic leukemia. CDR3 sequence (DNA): TGTGCCAGCAGTTTAAACCGGGAGGGCAATGAGCAGTTCTTC. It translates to CASSLNREGNEQFF.